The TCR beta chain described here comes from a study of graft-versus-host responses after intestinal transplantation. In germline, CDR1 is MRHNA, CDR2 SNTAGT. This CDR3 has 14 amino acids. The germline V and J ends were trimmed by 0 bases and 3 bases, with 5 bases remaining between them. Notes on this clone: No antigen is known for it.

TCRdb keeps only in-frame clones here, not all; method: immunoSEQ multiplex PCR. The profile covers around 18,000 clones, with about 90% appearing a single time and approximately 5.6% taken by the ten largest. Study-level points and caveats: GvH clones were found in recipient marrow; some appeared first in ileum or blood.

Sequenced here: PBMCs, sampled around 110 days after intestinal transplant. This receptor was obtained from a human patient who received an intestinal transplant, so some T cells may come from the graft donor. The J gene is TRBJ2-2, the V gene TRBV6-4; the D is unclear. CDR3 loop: CASSDSADTGELFF. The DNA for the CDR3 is TGTGCCAGCAGTGACTCGGCCGACACCGGGGAGCTGTTTTTT.